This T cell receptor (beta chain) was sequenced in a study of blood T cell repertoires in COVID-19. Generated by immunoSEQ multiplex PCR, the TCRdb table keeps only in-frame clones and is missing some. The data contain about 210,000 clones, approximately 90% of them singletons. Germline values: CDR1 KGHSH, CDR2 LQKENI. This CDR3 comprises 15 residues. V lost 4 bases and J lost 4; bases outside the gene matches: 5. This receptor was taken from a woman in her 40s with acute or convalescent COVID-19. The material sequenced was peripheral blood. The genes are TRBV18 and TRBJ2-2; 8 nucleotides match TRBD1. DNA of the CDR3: TGTGCCAGCTCACTCAGGGACAGGAGCACCGGGGAGCTGTTTTTT. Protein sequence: CASSLRDRSTGELFF.